This T cell receptor (beta chain) was sequenced for a study of vaccination effects on CD4 cells after COVID-19 (dated by TCRdb to 2021 to 2024). As for the study more broadly: Each participant got two doses of an mRNA SARS-CoV-2 vaccine, either BNT162b2 or mRNA-1273. A total of ten to eleven COVID-19 convalescent patients and several SARS-CoV-2-naive healthy vaccine recipients were included in the full study. Cultures from other donors in the study were sequenced with the Oncomine TCR Beta short-read assay on an Illumina iSeq 100. SARS-CoV-2 spike-specific CD4+ TCR repertoires from before and after mRNA vaccination were compared in COVID-19 convalescent patients and in infection-naive vaccine recipients.

Here is what the overall study found, with its caveats: The study was limited by a small number of convalescent patients, and early post-infection timepoints were lacking. Both infection-induced and vaccine-induced clones contracted markedly at late post-vaccination timepoints, which is consistent with waning T cell responses. Among healthy vaccine recipients, nearly all vaccine-induced clones were SARS-CoV-2 mono-reactive, and only 1 of 255 was cross-reactive with common cold coronaviruses.

Regarding this clone: There is no known antigen for this receptor. Base qualities are not recorded, but no much larger clone differs from it by a single base.

The method behind the library was the immunoSEQ multiplex PCR assay. DNA from the CD4+ T cells that had been cultured and isolated underwent TCR beta CDR3 sequencing. The original methods were these. Non-productive TCR sequences were discarded, and reads were trimmed to the CDR3 region, with only CDR3s of 7 or more amino acids retained. Antigen-specific clonotypes were identified using the MANAFEST web app by comparison of expansion in peptide wells against reference cultures. For clones to be considered positive, expansion at FDR<0.05 versus reference and all other wells, an odds ratio above 5, and a frequency above 0.1% in two replicate wells were required. Cross-reactive clonotypes were defined as significantly expanded in SARS-CoV-2 spike wells and in at least one common cold coronavirus spike condition. CDR3 similarity was assessed by Levenshtein distance with the stringdist R package, and unrooted trees were built with ape in R 3.6.1. TCRdb stores this immuneACCESS table with in-frame sequences only. Part of the clones is absent; in the studies checked, under half of the shortfall reflects unresolved V genes, and no reason is known for the rest. That table gives V, J and clone size, and the DNA gave D and trimming. The sample has some 69,000 clones on record, roughly 76% of them singletons. Clones ranked in the top ten supply approximately 2.8% of the sample.

In the ViraFEST assay, PBMC were stimulated with viral peptide pools, and TCR sequencing was then used to find antigen-specific CD4+ T cell clonotypes based on their expansion. After around ten days of culture, CD4+ T cells were isolated with the EasySep CD4+ T cell isolation kit. Negative nucleocapsid antibody results before and after vaccination confirmed that the healthy vaccine recipients had no prior SARS-CoV-2 infection. Each well held two million PBMC cultured in IMDM containing approximately 5.3% human AB serum, roughly 9.9 IU/ml IL-2 and gentamicin, along with approximately 10 ug/ml peptides. Half of the culture medium was replaced with fresh IL-2-containing medium on days 3 and 7. Each peptide stimulation condition was cultured in triplicate wells unless otherwise noted. PBMC were separated from whole blood using Ficoll-Paque Plus gradient centrifugation and were then either cryopreserved at -140C or used fresh. Overlapping peptide pools spanned the spike proteins of SARS-CoV-2 and the common cold coronaviruses HCoV-NL63, HCoV-OC43 and HCoV-229E. Genomic DNA was extracted from cultured CD4+ T cells with the QIAamp micro DNA kit.

The sample was CD4+ T cells from PBMCs cultured with HCoV-NL63 spike peptides, taken before COVID-19 vaccination. The cell subset or site label for this specimen denotes: HCoV-NL63 spike overlapping peptide pool stimulation. This receptor was obtained from a human donor who received a COVID-19 vaccine.

The DNA sequence follows: TGTGCCGCGACCGGGACAGGCATTTATTTCTTT. The translation is CAATGTGIYFF. Recombination linked TRBV30 to TRBJ1-1; a stretch of 8 junction bases matches TRBD1. The germline V and J ends show losses of 8 bases and 13 bases respectively, and no gene match explains 12 bases of the junction. Taken from the germline V gene (reference sequence), the CDR1 and CDR2 loops are GTSNPN and SVGIG. Spanning cysteine to phenylalanine, the CDR3 consists of 11 amino acids. The kept DNA is CDR3 alone, 33 bases in frame from the first base.